This T cell receptor (beta chain) was sequenced for a study of blood T cells in healthy people across ages. On the study more broadly: Roughly one uniquely barcoded beta molecule per two T cells was captured.

A word on this clonotype: The antigen remains undetermined.

The use of a sample-barcoded 5' primer and a J-beta primer mix characterized a second PCR of roughly 6 to 11 cycles. TCRdb re-called the 5' RACE reads with MiXCR, one entry per CDR3 protein. This sample has roughly 1.4 million distinct CDR3 sequences; approximately 63% occur once, and the top ten carry under 8.5%. V was trimmed by 5 bases and J by 3 bases, leaving 8 bases between them. The CDR3 is 12 residues long. Germline CDR1 is MNHEY and CDR2 is SVGEGT. General study points: It was not known whether donors were CMV positive (a possible confounder of expanded clonotype changes). Older individuals had lower TCR beta diversity per million T cells (the decline was roughly linear).

Extractions gave at least 6 micrograms of total RNA per sample. The sample was blood. The rearrangement joins TRBV6-2 or TRBV6-3 to TRBJ2-7; D uncertain. The sequence was collected from a man between 18 and 29 years old in good health. The CDR3 spells CASSRLIYEQYF. The CDR3 nucleotides read TGTGCCAGCAGTCGACTGATCTACGAGCAGTACTTC.